A selection of T cell receptor beta chains follows, all from one sample in a study of blood T cells in healthy people across ages. TCRdb recomputed calls from the 5' RACE reads with MiXCR, one row per CDR3 protein. The top ten clones hold 7.7% of a sample with around 1,700,000 distinct CDR3 sequences, 28% of them seen once. Source material: blood. These receptors were obtained from a woman aged 25 to 39 in good health. The CDR3 runs from the conserved cysteine through the conserved F or W.

V gene: TRBV9; J gene: TRBJ2-3; CDR3 protein: CASSGSHRGADTQYF
V gene: TRBV20-1; J gene: TRBJ1-1; CDR3 protein: CSASIWGTENTEAFF
V gene: TRBV3-1; J gene: TRBJ2-4; CDR3 protein: CASSPPRGSVGIQYF
V gene: TRBV9; J gene: TRBJ1-2; CDR3 protein: CASSVVREGGYTF
V gene: TRBV5-5; J gene: TRBJ2-7; CDR3 protein: CASLGHTYEQYF
V gene: TRBV28; J gene: .; CDR3 protein: CASSIGQGDPYSQETQYF
V gene: TRBV11-1; J gene: TRBJ2-3; CDR3 protein: CASSLNSGTRSTDTQYF
V gene: TRBV11-2; J gene: TRBJ2-5; CDR3 protein: CASSLEGTEKTQYF
V gene: TRBV5-1; J gene: TRBJ2-3; CDR3 protein: CASSSGGLDSTDTRYF
V gene: TRBV25-1; J gene: TRBJ2-3; CDR3 protein: CASSGGTGTDTQYF
V gene: TRBV5-6; J gene: TRBJ1-4; CDR3 protein: CASSFSRGANEKLFF
V gene: TRBV2; J gene: TRBJ2-7; CDR3 protein: CASSEDTSYEQYF
V gene: TRBV20-1; J gene: TRBJ1-1; CDR3 protein: CSASLTAVNTEAFF
V gene: TRBV6-5; J gene: TRBJ2-2; CDR3 protein: CFIRSLAGELFF
V gene: TRBV9; J gene: TRBJ1-2; CDR3 protein: CASSKGFDYGYTF
V gene: TRBV20-1; J gene: TRBJ2-3; CDR3 protein: CSAPPSGGTDTQYF
V gene: TRBV4-1; J gene: TRBJ1-6; CDR3 protein: CASSQSVIRERSPLHF
V gene: TRBV29-1; J gene: TRBJ2-1; CDR3 protein: CSSGTGGPYNEQFF
V gene: TRBV6-6; J gene: TRBJ2-7; CDR3 protein: CASSYGQGHYEQYF
V gene: TRBV5-1; J gene: TRBJ2-5; CDR3 protein: CASSLEGNTQETQYF
V gene: TRBV29-1; J gene: TRBJ2-7; CDR3 protein: CSAQQGGAYEQYF
V gene: TRBV7-2; J gene: TRBJ2-7; CDR3 protein: CASSFYRDSYEQYF
V gene: TRBV29-1; J gene: TRBJ1-2; CDR3 protein: CSAPRGPGYGYTF
V gene: TRBV3-1; J gene: TRBJ1-2; CDR3 protein: CASSLSEGEGYTF
V gene: TRBV25-1; J gene: TRBJ1-1; CDR3 protein: CASSAPGQGGTEAFF
V gene: TRBV7-2; J gene: TRBJ2-7; CDR3 protein: CASSWGVRGEQYF
V gene: TRBV5-1; J gene: TRBJ2-3; CDR3 protein: CASSAADRGTDTQYF
V gene: TRBV12-3/TRBV12-4; J gene: TRBJ1-1; CDR3 protein: CASLFNTEAFF
V gene: TRBV25-1; J gene: TRBJ2-4; CDR3 protein: CASASPRAGGYELYF
V gene: TRBV2; J gene: TRBJ2-7; CDR3 protein: CASLRDSDSYEQYF
V gene: TRBV7-9; J gene: TRBJ2-5; CDR3 protein: CASSTRGWTAEETQYF
V gene: TRBV5-5; J gene: TRBJ2-5; CDR3 protein: CASSIGGQPETQYF
V gene: TRBV15; J gene: TRBJ2-6; CDR3 protein: CATSGDGAVGANVLTF
V gene: TRBV12-3/TRBV12-4; J gene: TRBJ2-3; CDR3 protein: CASSSPIAGGPTDTQYF
V gene: TRBV7-2; J gene: TRBJ2-5; CDR3 protein: CASSSRLEGGTQYF
V gene: TRBV20-1; J gene: TRBJ2-1; CDR3 protein: CSASTLAGGFNEQFF
V gene: TRBV7-8; J gene: TRBJ2-4; CDR3 protein: CASSLTSAAKNIQYF
V gene: TRBV20-1; J gene: TRBJ1-4; CDR3 protein: CSARDPWGQDEKLFF
V gene: TRBV4-3; J gene: TRBJ2-1; CDR3 protein: CASSQKGLVYNEQFF
V gene: TRBV29-1; J gene: TRBJ2-1; CDR3 protein: CSVEQGETYNEQFF
V gene: TRBV29-1; J gene: TRBJ2-7; CDR3 protein: CSVEEDVEQYF
V gene: TRBV5-1; J gene: TRBJ1-6; CDR3 protein: CASSRHRGNSPLHF
V gene: TRBV10-2; J gene: TRBJ1-4; CDR3 protein: CASSPGTGPIDEKLFF
V gene: TRBV4-1; J gene: TRBJ2-1; CDR3 protein: CASSQEWDNEQFF
V gene: TRBV24-1; J gene: TRBJ2-5; CDR3 protein: CATSDPRSATGGQETQYF